The clone carrying this T cell receptor beta chain was picked up one time. This record comes from a study of blood T cell repertoires in COVID-19. The wider study: Some COVID-19 samples were acute and others convalescent; all came from the United States, Italy and Spain. In each case, the material was cDNA or gDNA derived from T cells, B-cell-depleted T cells, or PBMCs.

The CDR3 length is 14 residues. With 6 bases clipped from V and 6 bases from J, the junction kept 5 bases outside the gene matches. Germline V gene sequence: CDR1 SNHLY, CDR2 FYNNEI. In the original analysis: Counts of nucleated cells, estimated from reference gene primer amplification, were obtained. Profiling relied on immunoSEQ multiplex PCR, and the TCRdb table lists in-frame clones only, not all of them. V and J calls and clone size are copied from that table; D and trimming were computed from the DNA. The sample has approximately 260,000 clones; about 79% are singletons. This sequence was found in a woman aged 80 or over with acute or convalescent COVID-19. Sequenced sample: peripheral blood. The chain uses TRBV2 and TRBJ1-4; 9 bases align to TRBD1. The CDR3 coding sequence is TGTGCCAGCAGGGCGACAGGGGGGGATGAAAAACTGTTTTTT. The encoded protein is CASRATGGDEKLFF.